Presented here are 10 T cell receptor beta chains from one specimen sequenced in a study of graft-versus-host responses after intestinal transplantation. Antigens of these TCRs are unknown. Sequenced by immunoSEQ multiplex PCR; TCRdb stores in-frame clones only, minus some. This sample carries around 99,000 clones, about 93% of them seen once, and the ten largest clones take about 2%. Specimen: unstimulated CD8+ T cells sorted from spleen or lymph node cells, collected before intestinal transplant. The receptors were sampled from a human donor who received an intestinal transplant.

The rearrangement joins TRBV7-2 to TRBJ2-1; maybe TRBD1 (6 bases). The germline CDR1 and CDR2 sequences are SGHTA and FQGNSA. V shed 0 bases and J shed 4 bases, with 10 bases lying between them. This CDR3 has 15 amino acids. In DNA, the CDR3 is TGTGCCAGCAGCTTAGCGGGGGCCATTTACAATGAGCAGTTCTTC. It encodes CASSLAGAIYNEQFF.

The chain recombines TRBV30 with TRBJ1-5; D is unclear. The CDR3 loop spans 13 amino acids. Deletions cut 2 bases from V and 9 bases from J, with 14 bases between. Germline V gives CDR1 GTSNPN, CDR2 SVGIG (reference sequence). CDR3 in DNA: TGTGCCTGGAGTTCGATCCTCCTAGGGCCCCAGCATTTT. It is translated as CAWSSILLGPQHF.

The chain couples TRBV5-1 to TRBJ1-2; 9 nucleotides align to TRBD1. Germline V gene lookup returns CDR1 SGHRS and CDR2 YFSETQ. V lost 3 bases, J lost 6 bases, and 6 bases stayed unmatched. CDR3 length: 14 amino acids. CDR3 sequence: CASSSGQGFHGYTF. The CDR3 region has the DNA TGCGCCAGCAGCTCGGGACAGGGCTTCCATGGCTACACCTTC. Using reference TRBV5-1 and TRBJ1-2 for the parts outside the CDR3, the full variable domain is KAGVTQTPRYLIKTRGQQVTLSCSPISGHRSVSWYQQTPGQGLQFLFEYFSETQRNKGNFPGRFSGRQFSNSRSEMNVSTLELGDSALYLCASSSGQGFHGYTFGSGTRLTVV.

The V and J genes are TRBV15 and TRBJ1-2, with D possibly TRBD1 on 6 matching bases. Germline loops: CDR1 LNHNV, CDR2 YYDKDF (reference sequence). The CDR3 is 14 residues long. V was pared by 3 bases and J by 4 bases, with 12 bases between. CDR3 nucleotide sequence: TGTGCCACCAGCAGTCCTGGGGGGGCCTATGGCTACACCTTC. Its translation is CATSSPGGAYGYTF.

This clone came up once. The rearrangement uses TRBV9 and TRBJ1-2; D remains ambiguous. Germline assignment: CDR1 SGDLS and CDR2 YYNGEE. Trimming pared 0 bases from V and 4 bases from J, leaving 16 bases between. This CDR3 comprises 16 residues. This chain's CDR3 is CASSVGPPEVSYGYTF. The CDR3 region has the DNA TGTGCCAGCAGCGTAGGCCCCCCGGAGGTATCCTATGGCTACACCTTC.

The genes are TRBV7-8 and TRBJ2-1, with unresolved D. Trimming took 1 base from V and 7 from J, leaving 5 bases between them. The germline CDR1 and CDR2 sequences are SGHVS and FQNEAQ. CDR3 length equals 12 residues. The CDR3 nucleotides are TGTGCCAGCAGCTTAGGGCGGAATGAGCAGTTCTTC. As protein: CASSLGRNEQFF.

The genes are TRBV2 and TRBJ2-2, with 10 bases aligning to TRBD1. V lost 7 bases, J lost 3 bases, and 5 bases stayed unmatched. Germline V gives CDR1 SNHLY, CDR2 FYNNEI. The CDR3 sequence is 15 residues long. Here the CDR3 DNA reads TGTGCCAGCACGTCGGGACAGGGGTACACCGGGGAGCTGTTTTTT. As protein: CASTSGQGYTGELFF.

The rearrangement uses TRBV27 and TRBJ2-3; D might be TRBD2 (6 bases). CDR1 is MNHEY and CDR2 is SMNVEV in the germline V gene (reference sequence). Trimming removed 8 bases at V and 2 bases at J, with 26 bases between. This CDR3 comprises 18 residues. CDR3: CASAPLWNGGADTDTQYF. CDR3 DNA: TGTGCCAGCGCCCCACTCTGGAATGGCGGGGCCGACACAGATACGCAGTATTTT.

The V gene is TRBV7-9, the J gene TRBJ2-2, with TRBD2 identical over 12 bases. The CDR3 covers 19 residues. CDR1 is SEHNR and CDR2 is FQNEAQ in the germline V gene (reference sequence). Trimming cost V 6 bases and J 0 bases; bases outside gene matches: 11. The CDR3 reads CASRLPGLAGLANTGELFF. CDR3 coding DNA: TGTGCCAGCAGGTTACCGGGACTAGCGGGCCTCGCGAACACCGGGGAGCTGTTTTTT.

The J gene is TRBJ2-3, the V gene TRBV12-1; whether TRBD2, the table's D call, matches the DNA was not checked. TRBV12-1 is shown as a pseudogene. This CDR3 has 16 amino acids. The CDR3 sequence is CASSFIITGDTDTQYF. The CDR3, as DNA: TGTGCCAGCAGCTTTATTATTACGGGGGACACAGATACGCAGTATTTT.